This T cell receptor beta chain was documented in a study of blood T cells in healthy people across ages. Study information: About one barcoded beta molecule per two T cells came from capture by template switching.

CDR1 and CDR2 from the germline V gene are LGHNT and FRNRAP. Trimming removed 7 bases from V and 1 base from J; junction bases left unmatched: 10. The length of the CDR3 is 15 residues. Then a second PCR, running about 7 to 11 cycles, was carried out with a sample-barcoded 5' primer and a J-beta primer mix. TCRdb called the 5' RACE reads again in MiXCR, with one record for every CDR3 protein. This table has around 1,000,000 distinct CDR3 sequences, more than 30% appearing once. Researchers report isolating at least 6 million PBMCs per sample. The sequencing sample was made of blood. The clonotype was recovered from a man aged 18-30 years in good health. This chain links TRBV12-5 with TRBJ2-7, with 7 positions matching TRBD1. CDR3: CASAQGTVLSYEQYF. CDR3 in DNA: TGTGCTAGTGCCCAGGGGACAGTTCTTTCCTACGAGCAGTACTTC.